A selection of T cell receptor beta chains follows, all from one sample in a study of technical replicates of blood from a few donors. Here immunoSEQ multiplex PCR was the method, and the copy in TCRdb shows in-frame clones only, minus some. The table includes some 99,000 clones, 95% detected once. Input material: T cells isolated from PBMCs. The receptors derive from a human donor in good health. CDR3s include the opening cysteine and the closing phenylalanine or tryptophan. The D gene is left open where the match is weak. Clone size, where shown, is once, few, many, or a class for clones that have expanded.

j_call,v_call,clone_size,d_call,cdr3_nt,cdr3_aa
TRBJ2-5,TRBV10-1,-,-,TGCGCCAGCAGTAGACAGGACCTCCGCGGGCAAGAGACCCAGTACTTC,CASSRQDLRGQETQYF
TRBJ1-1,TRBV5-1,-,-,TGTGCCAGCAGCTTGGCTTCTGAAGCTTTCTTT,CASSLASEAFF
TRBJ1-2,TRBV9,-,-,TGTGCCAGCAGCCCTGGACTGGGGTCGGGCTATGGCTACACCTTC,CASSPGLGSGYGYTF
TRBJ2-1,TRBV9,-,TRBD2,TGTGCCAGCAGCGTAGAAGTAGCGGGAGGGCCTTATTCCTACAATGAGCAGTTCTTC,CASSVEVAGGPYSYNEQFF
TRBJ2-3,TRBV11-3,-,-,TGTGCCAGCAGCCCCGATGAGGGCAGGAGGGATACGCAGTATTTT,CASSPDEGRRDTQYF
TRBJ2-5,TRBV15,-,-,TGTGCCACCAGCAGGGGGGACAACCAAGAGACCCAGTACTTC,CATSRGDNQETQYF
TRBJ1-1,TRBV14,-,-,TGTGCCAGCAGCCAGAGGCTTTTAAGGCAGGGCACTGAAGCTTTCTTT,CASSQRLLRQGTEAFF
TRBJ2-3,TRBV30,-,-,TGTGCCTGGTGGACTACAGATACGCAGTATTTT,CAWWTTDTQYF
TRBJ2-7,TRBV7-9,-,-,TGTGCCAGCAGCATTAACGAGCAGTACTTC,CASSINEQYF
TRBJ2-1,TRBV6-5,-,-,TGTGCCAGCAGTTCCCGCGACAGCCAGCCCCCAGATGAGCAGTTCTTC,CASSSRDSQPPDEQFF
TRBJ1-5,TRBV5-6,-,TRBD1,TGTGCCAGCAGCTTGTCTACAGGGGGGGATCAGCCCCAGCATTTT,CASSLSTGGDQPQHF
TRBJ1-3,TRBV11-2,-,TRBD1,TGTGCCAGCAGCTCCCTACCCAGGACAGGGGGCAGGCGTGGAAACACCATATATTTT,CASSSLPRTGGRRGNTIYF
TRBJ1-5,TRBV21-1,-,-,TGTGCCAGCAGCAAACAGGGGGGTTGGAATCAGCCCCAGCATTTT,CASSKQGGWNQPQHF
TRBJ1-1,TRBV7-3,-,-,TGTGCCAGCAGCCGACTAGGACCGAACACTGAAGCTTTCTTT,CASSRLGPNTEAFF
TRBJ1-5,TRBV6-5,-,TRBD1,TGTGCCAGCAGTCCCGGGACAGGGAACCAGCCCCAGCATTTT,CASSPGTGNQPQHF
TRBJ2-1,TRBV18,-,-,TGTGCCAGCTCACCACCGTCTAACAATGAGCAGTTCTTC,CASSPPSNNEQFF
TRBJ1-3,TRBV5-1,once,TRBD1,TGCGCCAGCAGGAAGGAACTACCGACAGGGGCTGGAAACACCATATATTTT,CASRKELPTGAGNTIYF
TRBJ1-6,TRBV6-5,once,TRBD1,TGTGCCAGCAAGAGAGACAGGGATAATTCACCCCTCCACTTT,CASKRDRDNSPLHF
TRBJ1-1,TRBV28,-,-,TGTGCCAGCAGTCTCCTGGACAAGAACACTGAAGCTTTCTTT,CASSLLDKNTEAFF
TRBJ1-2,TRBV7-2,-,TRBD1,TGTGCCAGCAGCTCGCTCCAGGGGGTGGGGCGTGGCTACACCTTC,CASSSLQGVGRGYTF
TRBJ1-2,TRBV30,-,TRBD1,TGTGCCTGGAGTTTACCGGGACAGGGGATATATTATGGCTACACCTTC,CAWSLPGQGIYYGYTF
TRBJ2-5,TRBV7-9,-,-,TGTGCCAGCAGCTTTCTACCAGAGACCCAGTACTTC,CASSFLPETQYF
TRBJ1-1,TRBV27,-,-,TGTGCCAGCAGTCCGCGACAGATATTAAACACTGAAGCTTTCTTT,CASSPRQILNTEAFF
TRBJ2-7,TRBV27,-,TRBD1,TGTGCCAGCACCAATGGGGACAGGGCCCACGAGCAGTACTTC,CASTNGDRAHEQYF
TRBJ2-1,TRBV15,-,TRBD2,TGTGCCACCTACGCGCAACGACTAGCGGGGGGCAATGAGCAGTTCTTC,CATYAQRLAGGNEQFF
TRBJ1-6,TRBV6-1,-,TRBD1,TGTGCCAGCAGGGGGACAGGGGATAATTCACCCCTCCACTTT,CASRGTGDNSPLHF
TRBJ2-2,TRBV14,-,-,TGTGCCAGCAGCGAAACAGGGTGGGGCACCGGGGAGCTGTTTTTT,CASSETGWGTGELFF
TRBJ2-2,TRBV29-1,-,-,TGCAGCGCAAGGGGGTCCGGGGAGCTGTTTTTT,CSARGSGELFF
TRBJ2-7,TRBV4-1,-,-,TGCGCCAGCAGCCAGCGAGAGTCCTACGAGCAGTACTTC,CASSQRESYEQYF
TRBJ2-1,TRBV4-1,-,TRBD2,TGCGCCAGCAGCCGAAGGACTAGCGGGACTTTTTCCGGTGAGCAGTTCTTC,CASSRRTSGTFSGEQFF
TRBJ1-6,TRBV2,-,-,TGTGCCAGCAGTGAATACCCTGATGGCTCACCCCTCCACTTT,CASSEYPDGSPLHF
TRBJ2-1,TRBV4-1,-,-,TGCGCCAGCAGCCAAGATCGCGGGACCTACAATGAGCAGTTCTTC,CASSQDRGTYNEQFF
TRBJ1-1,TRBV12-5,-,-,TGTGCTAGTGGTTTGGTAAGTTGGAATGGAGGGGACACTGAAGCTTTCTTT,CASGLVSWNGGDTEAFF
TRBJ2-7,TRBV7-8,-,TRBD1,TGTGCCAGCAGCTTAAATTCCGGTGACAGGGACTACGAGCAGTACTTC,CASSLNSGDRDYEQYF
TRBJ2-3,TRBV19,-,TRBD2,TGTGCCAGTAGGCGGGGATGGGGGACTAACACAGATACGCAGTATTTT,CASRRGWGTNTDTQYF
TRBJ2-1,TRBV2,-,-,TGTGCCAGCAGGGACAGCTCCTACAATGAGCAGTTCTTC,CASRDSSYNEQFF
TRBJ2-3,TRBV19,-,-,TGTGCCAGTAGTATGCTCGGGGTACCTGCGCAGTATTTT,CASSMLGVPAQYF
TRBJ1-1,TRBV11-2,-,-,TGTGCCAGCAGCTTAAGGGTCCGGGGAGGGTTGAACACTGAAGCTTTCTTT,CASSLRVRGGLNTEAFF
TRBJ1-2,TRBV19,-,TRBD1,TGTGCCAGTAGAGACCACGCGACAGGGACCTATGGCTACACCTTC,CASRDHATGTYGYTF
TRBJ1-5,TRBV5-1,-,-,TGCGCCAGCAGCTTGGCCGGGAGATTAAATCAGCCCCAGCATTTT,CASSLAGRLNQPQHF
TRBJ1-2,TRBV2,-,-,TGTGCCAGGGAGACAGAAGCTAACTATGGCTACACCTTC,CARETEANYGYTF
TRBJ1-2,TRBV5-4,-,TRBD1,TGTGCCAGCAGCTTCTCAGGGGGAGATGGCTACACCTTC,CASSFSGGDGYTF
TRBJ1-1,TRBV9,-,TRBD1,TGTGCCAGCAGCGTAGAGGGACAGGGGCTTGTCGAAGCTTTCTTT,CASSVEGQGLVEAFF
TRBJ2-7,TRBV19,-,-,TGTGCCAGTAGTATAGGGGGCACAGCCTACGAGCAGTACTTC,CASSIGGTAYEQYF
TRBJ2-3,TRBV6-1,-,TRBD1,TGTGCCAGCAGCTCTCTACAGGGGGACACAGATACGCAGTATTTT,CASSSLQGDTDTQYF
TRBJ1-1,TRBV4-1,-,-,TGCGCCAGCAGCCAAGGCGGGGGTTTGAGGGCATACACTGAAGCTTTCTTT,CASSQGGGLRAYTEAFF
TRBJ2-6,TRBV28,-,TRBD1,TGTGCCAGCACAGGGGGACAGATAGACTCTGGGGCCAACGTCCTGACTTTC,CASTGGQIDSGANVLTF
TRBJ1-6,TRBV10-1,-,-,TGCGCCAGCAGACAGGACTATAATTCACCCCTCCACTTT,CASRQDYNSPLHF
TRBJ2-2,TRBV28,few,TRBD2,TGTGCCAGCAGTACTAGCGGAGGATTAAACACCGGGGAGCTGTTTTTT,CASSTSGGLNTGELFF